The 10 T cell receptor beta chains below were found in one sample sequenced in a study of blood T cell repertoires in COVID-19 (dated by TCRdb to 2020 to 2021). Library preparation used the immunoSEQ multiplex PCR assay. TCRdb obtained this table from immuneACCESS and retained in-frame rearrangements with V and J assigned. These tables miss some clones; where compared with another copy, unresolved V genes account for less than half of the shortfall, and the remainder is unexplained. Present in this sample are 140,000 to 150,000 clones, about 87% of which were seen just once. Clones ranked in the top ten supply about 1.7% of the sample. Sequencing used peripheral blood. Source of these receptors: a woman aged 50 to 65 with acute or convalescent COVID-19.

CDR3 in DNA: TGTGCCAGCTCGGGTGACAGGGGGGATTCACCCCTCCACTTT. Translated, it gives CASSGDRGDSPLHF. The chain joins TRBV18 to TRBJ1-6; 9 positions match TRBD1. Looked up from germline, CDR1 is KGHSH and CDR2 is LQKENI. V lost 6 bases to trimming and J lost 8 bases; unmatched junction nucleotides: 5. This CDR3 is 14 amino acids long.

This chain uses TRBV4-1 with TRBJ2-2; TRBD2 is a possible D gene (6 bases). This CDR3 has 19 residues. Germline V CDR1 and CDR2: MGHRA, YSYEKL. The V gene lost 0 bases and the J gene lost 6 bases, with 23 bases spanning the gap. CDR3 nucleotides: TGCGCCAGCAGCCAAGATCGGAGGGCCGGCCTAAAAAGCGCCGGGGAGCTGTTTTTT. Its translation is CASSQDRRAGLKSAGELFF.

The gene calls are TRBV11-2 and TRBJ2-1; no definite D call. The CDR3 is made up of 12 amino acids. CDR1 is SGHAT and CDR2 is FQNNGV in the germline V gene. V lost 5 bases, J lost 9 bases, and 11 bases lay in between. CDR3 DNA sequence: TGTGCCAGCAGCCCTACGGTTGGTGAGCAGTTCTTC. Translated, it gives CASSPTVGEQFF. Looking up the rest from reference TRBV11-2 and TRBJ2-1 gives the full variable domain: EAGVAQSPRYKIIEKRQSVAFWCNPISGHATLYWYQQILGQGPKLLIQFQNNGVVDDSQLPKDRFSAERLKGVDSTLKIQPAKLEDSAVYLCASSPTVGEQFFGPGTRLTVL.

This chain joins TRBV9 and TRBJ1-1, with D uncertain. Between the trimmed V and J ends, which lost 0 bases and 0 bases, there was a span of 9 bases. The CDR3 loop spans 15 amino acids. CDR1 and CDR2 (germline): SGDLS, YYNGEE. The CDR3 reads CASSVGGMLNTEAFF. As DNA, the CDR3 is TGTGCCAGCAGCGTAGGAGGAATGTTGAACACTGAAGCTTTCTTT.

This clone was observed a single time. CDR3 protein: CASSQDQLSSGGKGYTF. CDR3 DNA sequence: TGCGCCAGCAGCCAAGACCAGCTATCATCGGGGGGGAAGGGCTACACCTTC. V gene TRBV4-1 combines with J gene TRBJ1-2, with D maybe TRBD1 (5 bases). The V end lost 0 bases, the J end lost 8 bases, and 22 bases lay between the germline ends. The CDR3 sequence is 17 residues long. Germline V gene lookup returns CDR1 MGHRA and CDR2 YSYEKL.

Written as DNA, the CDR3 is TGTGCCAGTGCAGGGTTATCCTACGAGCAGTACTTC. This sequence encodes CASAGLSYEQYF. The J gene is TRBJ2-7, the V gene TRBV19, with D perhaps matching TRBD1 (5 bases). The CDR3 spans 12 residues. V dropped 8 bases and J dropped 1 base, with 9 bases sitting between them. In germline, CDR1 is LNHDA, CDR2 SQIVND (reference sequence). Looking up the rest from reference TRBV19 and TRBJ2-7 gives the full variable domain: DGGITQSPKYLFRKEGQNVTLSCEQNLNHDAMYWYRQDPGQGLRLIYYSQIVNDFQKGDIAEGYSVSREKKESFPLTVTSAQKNPTAFYLCASAGLSYEQYFGPGTRLTVT.

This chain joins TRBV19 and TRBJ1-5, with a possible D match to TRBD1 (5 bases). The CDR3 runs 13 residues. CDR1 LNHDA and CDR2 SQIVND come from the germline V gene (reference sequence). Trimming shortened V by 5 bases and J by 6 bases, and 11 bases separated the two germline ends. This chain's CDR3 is CASSYRSGQPQHF. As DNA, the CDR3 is TGTGCCAGTAGTTACAGGTCGGGTCAGCCCCAGCATTTT.

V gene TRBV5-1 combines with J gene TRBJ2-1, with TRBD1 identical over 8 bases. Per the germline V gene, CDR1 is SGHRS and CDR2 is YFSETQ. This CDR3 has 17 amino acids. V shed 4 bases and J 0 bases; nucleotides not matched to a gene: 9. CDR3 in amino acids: CASSPRSGTGSYNEQFF. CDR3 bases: TGCGCCAGCAGCCCCCGCTCCGGGACAGGCTCCTACAATGAGCAGTTCTTC.

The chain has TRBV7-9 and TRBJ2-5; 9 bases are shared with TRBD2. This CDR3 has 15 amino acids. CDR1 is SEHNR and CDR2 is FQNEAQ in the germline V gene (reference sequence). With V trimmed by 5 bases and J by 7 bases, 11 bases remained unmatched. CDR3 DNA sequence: TGTGCCAGCAGCCCAACTAGCGGGCAGTGGGGGACCCAGTACTTC. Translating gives CASSPTSGQWGTQYF.

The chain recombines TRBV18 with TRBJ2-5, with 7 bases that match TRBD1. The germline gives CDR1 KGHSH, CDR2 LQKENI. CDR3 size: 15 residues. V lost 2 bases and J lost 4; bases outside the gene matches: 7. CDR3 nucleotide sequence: TGTGCCAGCTCACCATCGACAGGGAATGGAGAGACCCAGTACTTC. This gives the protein CASSPSTGNGETQYF.